Each of the 3 T cell receptor beta chains below was sequenced from the same sample in a study of tumor-infiltrating lymphocytes in primary liver carcinoma. Each 20-30 mg portion of unsorted bulk tissue served as the source for co-extraction of RNA and DNA. A primer matching the constant region was used to make TCR beta cDNA from approximately 520 ng of total RNA. Amplification in three nested multiplex PCR rounds with slightly modified ARM-PCR gave rise to TCR beta libraries. It was with TRBV1-TRBV30 forward primers and a C-beta reverse primer that the first two PCR rounds were run, at approximately 10 cycles each. TCRdb used MiXCR to reprocess the multiplex PCR reads, holding one entry per CDR3 protein. The repertoire holds 45,000 to 55,000 distinct CDR3 sequences, with 60% to 85% as singletons. Sequenced sample: liver tumor tissue from sampling region 5. Subset in this sample: tumor region T5, tumor centre. These receptors originate from a man aged 35-49 years with primary liver carcinoma and hepatitis B virus infection.

This chain links TRBV6-2 or TRBV6-3 with TRBJ2-5; D is unresolved. Germline CDR1 reads MNHEY; CDR2 reads SVGEGT. This CDR3 contains 13 residues. The CDR3 protein is CVNSYDAQETQYF. In DNA, the CDR3 is TGTGTCAACAGTTACGACGCCCAAGAGACCCAGTACTTC.

The chain links TRBV11-2 to TRBJ2-4; 8 nucleotides agree with TRBD2. The junction had 14 bases not matched to a gene; V was cut back by 5 bases and J by 2 bases. This CDR3 spans 18 amino acids. Germline values: CDR1 SGHAT, CDR2 FQNNGV. CDR3 DNA: TGTGCCAGCAGCCTAGGAAAACTAGCGGAGCTAACCAAAAACATTCAGTACTTC. It codes for CASSLGKLAELTKNIQYF.

Concerning this clonotype itself: One junction end does not reproduce the germline sequence, and a read error may be involved. The chain joins TRBV12-3 or TRBV12-4 to TRBJ2-1; D is perhaps TRBD2 (5 bases). This CDR3 comprises 13 residues. The CDR3 spells CGSSPISANEQFF. The CDR3 region has the DNA TGTGGCAGCAGTCCGATTAGCGCCAATGAGCAGTTCTTC.